The 19 T cell receptor beta chains in this list originate from one sample, sequenced in a study of T cells in severe cutaneous drug reactions. Bulk and single-cell libraries used iRepertoire multiplex PCR with TCR subtype-specific primers. TCRdb reprocessed the multiplex PCR reads; each CDR3 protein has one entry and no DNA is given. The sample totals 10,000 or so distinct CDR3 sequences. The patients sequenced had a carbamazepine-induced Stevens-Johnson syndrome or toxic epidermal necrolysis reaction. The sequenced sample consisted of cells from a skin blister. All receptors derive from a human donor with Stevens-Johnson syndrome, a severe cutaneous drug reaction.

Judged by frequency, this clonotype is medium-sized. The chain has TRBV20-1 and TRBJ2-3; TCRdb outputs TRBD1, but without DNA this stays unchecked. CDR3 length: 16 residues. CDR1 is DFQATT and CDR2 is SNEGSKA in the germline V gene (reference sequence). The CDR3 region is CSAERPGQGYTDTQYF.

The rearrangement uses TRBV20-1 and TRBJ2-1; TCRdb returns TRBD2, unconfirmable since there is no DNA. Germline loops: CDR1 DFQATT, CDR2 SNEGSKA (reference sequence). The CDR3 has 14 residues. The chain's CDR3 is CSASQPGLADKQFF.

The gene calls are TRBV20-1 and TRBJ2-7; TCRdb selects TRBD1, and the lack of DNA leaves this call unchecked. The CDR3 has 11 residues. Germline loops: CDR1 DFQATT, CDR2 SNEGSKA (reference sequence). This CDR3 reads CSARDPGPRYF.

The CDR3 sequence: CSVTPSGAYEQYF. The J gene is TRBJ2-7, the V gene TRBV29-1. CDR1 and CDR2 from the germline V gene are SQVTM and ANQGSEA. This CDR3 is 13 amino acids long.

This chain joins TRBV29-1 and TRBJ2-1; TCRdb picks TRBD2, but there is no DNA to check that call. The CDR3 runs to 18 residues. CDR1 is SQVTM and CDR2 is ANQGSEA in the germline V gene. The CDR3 sequence: CSVVTSGGPAYSYNEQFF.

V usage is TRBV29-1 and J usage is TRBJ2-1; without DNA, the TCRdb call of TRBD1 cannot be checked. Germline loops: CDR1 SQVTM, CDR2 ANQGSEA. The CDR3 extends over 11 amino acids. CDR3 loop: CSVELGSRQFF.

The CDR3 loop is CSAPRDYGYTF. The genes are TRBV20-1 and TRBJ1-2; TCRdb designates TRBD1, a call that cannot be tested without DNA. The CDR3 spans 11 residues. In germline, CDR1 is DFQATT, CDR2 SNEGSKA (reference sequence).

V gene TRBV29-1 combines with J gene TRBJ2-3; the D call from TCRdb, TRBD1, cannot be confirmed without DNA. CDR1 and CDR2 (germline): SQVTM, ANQGSEA. This CDR3 has 14 amino acids. This chain's CDR3 is CSVDGKGRGDTQYF.

This chain joins TRBV30 and TRBJ1-1; the D call from TCRdb, TRBD1, cannot be confirmed without DNA. Germline assignment: CDR1 GTSNPN and CDR2 SVGIG (reference sequence). The length of the CDR3 is 15 residues. This CDR3 reads CAWRGPGGDGTEAFF.

V and J are TRBV29-1 and TRBJ2-1; TCRdb returns TRBD2, unconfirmable since there is no DNA. Looked up from germline, CDR1 is SQVTM and CDR2 is ANQGSEA. The CDR3 runs 18 residues. CDR3: CSVEGLSLGEASYNEQFF.

V usage is TRBV20-1 and J usage is TRBJ2-1. This CDR3 has 12 residues. Germline V gene sequence: CDR1 DFQATT, CDR2 SNEGSKA (reference sequence). The chain's CDR3 is CSVAGAYNEQFF.

This clonotype counts as medium-sized by frequency. The chain uses TRBV20-1 and TRBJ1-1; TCRdb reports TRBD1, a call that lacks DNA to check it against. Germline V lookup: CDR1 DFQATT, CDR2 SNEGSKA (reference sequence). The CDR3 loop spans 14 amino acids. CDR3 residues: CSARWGRLNTEAFF.

Judged by frequency, this clonotype is medium-sized. V gene TRBV20-1 combines with J gene TRBJ1-5. The germline V gene has CDR1 DFQATT and CDR2 SNEGSKA (reference sequence). The CDR3 is 15 residues long. The CDR3 here is CSARDHGVVNQPQHF.

The V and J genes are TRBV20-1 and TRBJ2-1; as DNA is missing, the TRBD1 call by TCRdb cannot be tested. Germline V gene data show CDR1 as DFQATT and CDR2 as SNEGSKA (reference sequence). The CDR3 is 15 residues long. The CDR3 reads CSATPPSGAYNEQFF.

The V gene is TRBV20-1, the J gene TRBJ2-3; TCRdb's D call of TRBD2 is untestable without DNA. Germline CDR1 DFQATT, CDR2 SNEGSKA (reference sequence). The CDR3 loop spans 13 amino acids. CDR3 residues: CSARTAGVDTQYF.

The chain carries TRBV29-1 and TRBJ2-3; there is no DNA to check the TCRdb D call of TRBD1. The CDR3 is made up of 17 amino acids. The germline gives CDR1 SQVTM, CDR2 ANQGSEA. This CDR3 reads CSVSGLGTGSGTDTQYF.

This rearrangement joins TRBV29-1 to TRBJ2-3; the D call from TCRdb, TRBD2, cannot be confirmed without DNA. This CDR3 comprises 13 residues. CDR1 SQVTM and CDR2 ANQGSEA come from the germline V gene. CDR3 amino acids: CSVDEAGADTQYF.

V gene TRBV20-1 combines with J gene TRBJ1-5; TCRdb's D gene call, TRBD1, goes unchecked for lack of DNA. Germline-derived CDR1 and CDR2 are DFQATT and SNEGSKA (reference sequence). CDR3 length: 15 residues. The CDR3 reads CSAFYQGISNQPQHF.

This chain links TRBV30 with TRBJ1-1; as DNA is missing, the TRBD1 call by TCRdb cannot be tested. This CDR3 spans 16 amino acids. CDR1 GTSNPN and CDR2 SVGIG come from the germline V gene (reference sequence). The CDR3 loop reads CAQRGAGGRPNTEAFF. Supplemented by reference TRBV30 and TRBJ1-1, the full variable domain reads SQTIHQWPATLVQPVGSPLSLECTVEGTSNPNLYWYRQAAGRGLQLLFYSVGIGQISSEVPQNLSASRPQDRQFILSSKKLLLSDSGFYLCAQRGAGGRPNTEAFFGQGTRLTVV.